This T cell receptor beta chain derives from a study of metastatic and nonmetastatic thyroid tumors. Regarding the study as a whole: Malignant thyroid tumors reportedly had TCR beta diversity that was significantly higher than in benign nodules, in blood and tumor.

Patients underwent thyroid surgery, and none had received any treatment before it. Through MiXCR, TCRdb re-clonotyped the PCR reads. The profile shows about 59,000 clones, around 15% of them singletons. This clone was seen a handful of times. Its target is unknown. This may be a read error, as it is one base from a much larger clone. V lost 6 bases and J lost 5; bases outside the gene matches: 8. Per the germline V gene, CDR1 is MNHEY and CDR2 is SMNVEV (reference sequence). This CDR3 region has 16 residues. Sequenced sample: blood. This TCR derives from a male donor with papillary thyroid cancer or a benign thyroid nodule (not recorded which). Some clones in this sample may be carry-over from other donors' samples. The chain carries TRBV27 and TRBJ2-6; 9 nucleotides line up with TRBD1. CDR3 DNA: TGTGCCAGCAGCCAGACAGGGGGAGGATGGGCCAACGTCCTGACTTTC. Translating gives CASSQTGGGWANVLTF.